The next 13 T cell receptor beta chains were all read from a single sample in a study of blood T cell repertoires in COVID-19. Assay used: immunoSEQ multiplex PCR; TCRdb lists only in-frame clones, some missing. The data hold about 20,000 clones, with approximately 90% observed a single time. Input material: peripheral blood. Receptors were obtained from a man over 45 with active COVID-19.

V usage is TRBV2 and J usage is TRBJ1-5; unclear D gene. The CDR3 contains 15 residues. Germline V lookup: CDR1 SNHLY, CDR2 FYNNEI. V dropped 7 bases and J dropped 0 bases, with 13 bases sitting between them. The CDR3 region has the DNA TGTGCCAGCACCAGAGGAGTTAATAGCAATCAGCCCCAGCATTTT. It translates to CASTRGVNSNQPQHF.

DNA of the CDR3: TGCGCCAGCAGTCAGTCCGTGAATCCTGGTAATTCACCCCTCCACTTT. It translates to CASSQSVNPGNSPLHF. The chain employs TRBV4-1 and TRBJ1-6; D call uncertain. Germline CDR1 MGHRA, CDR2 YSYEKL. There are 16 residues in the CDR3. Trimming took off 6 bases at V and 6 bases at J, with 18 bases between the two ends.

This clone was recorded a few times. The chain has TRBV27 and TRBJ2-7; the D gene is possibly TRBD1 (5 bases). Germline CDR1 is MNHEY and CDR2 is SMNVEV (reference sequence). CDR3 length: 14 amino acids. V lost 4 bases and J lost 7, with 17 bases in between. The CDR3 reads CASSSLPGSLEQYF. The CDR3 DNA reads TGTGCCAGCAGTTCCCTCCCAGGGTCTTTGGAGCAGTACTTC.

This chain joins TRBV11-2 and TRBJ2-7; D is possibly TRBD1 (5 bases). Germline values: CDR1 SGHAT, CDR2 FQNNGV. The V gene lost 1 base and the J gene lost 1 base, with 8 bases spanning the gap. This CDR3 has 14 residues. The CDR3 DNA follows: TGTGCCAGCAGCTTAGGGGGCAGGTCCTACGAGCAGTACTTC. Translating gives CASSLGGRSYEQYF. The full variable domain, in which reference TRBV11-2 and TRBJ2-7 provide the parts outside the CDR3, is EAGVAQSPRYKIIEKRQSVAFWCNPISGHATLYWYQQILGQGPKLLIQFQNNGVVDDSQLPKDRFSAERLKGVDSTLKIQPAKLEDSAVYLCASSLGGRSYEQYFGPGTRLTVT.

The chain recombines TRBV9 with TRBJ2-1; TRBD1 aligns across 11 bases. The CDR3 sequence is 14 residues long. Germline V gene data show CDR1 as SGDLS and CDR2 as YYNGEE. V shed 4 bases, J shed 7 bases, and the junction held 4 bases outside the gene matches. The CDR3 loop is CASSLGTGGNEQFF. DNA of the CDR3: TGTGCCAGCAGCCTCGGGACAGGGGGGAATGAGCAGTTCTTC.

This chain connects TRBV3-1 (or the pseudogene TRBV3-2) to TRBJ2-7, with D possibly TRBD1 on 7 matching bases. V lost 3 bases and J lost 5, with 23 bases in between. CDR3 length equals 17 residues. Germline V CDR1 and CDR2: LGHDT, YNNKEL (reference sequence). The CDR3 here is CASSHLLARRGDHEQYF. For the CDR3, the DNA is TGTGCCAGCAGCCACCTCCTTGCACGCAGGGGGGATCACGAGCAGTACTTC.

CDR3 DNA sequence: TGTGCCAGCAGCCTCGGGGTCTCTGGGGCCAACGTCCTGACTTTC. Translation gives CASSLGVSGANVLTF. The chain employs TRBV27 and TRBJ2-6; a possible D gene is TRBD2 (5 bases). There are 15 residues in the CDR3. In germline, CDR1 is MNHEY, CDR2 SMNVEV (reference sequence). Trimming removed 6 bases at V and 0 bases at J, with 9 bases between.

The CDR3 protein is CASSLALAGEETQYF. The CDR3 region has the DNA TGCGCCAGCAGCTTGGCTTTGGCAGGGGAAGAGACCCAGTACTTC. V usage is TRBV5-1 and J usage is TRBJ2-5; a weak D match, TRBD1 (6 bases). Looked up from germline, CDR1 is SGHRS and CDR2 is YFSETQ. V was cut by 0 bases and J by 3 bases, with 12 bases left in between. This CDR3 is 15 amino acids long.

This sequence joins TRBV7-9 and TRBJ2-7, with no clear D. The CDR3 totals 13 residues. The germline V gene has CDR1 SEHNR and CDR2 FQNEAQ (reference sequence). V dropped 5 bases and J dropped 3 bases, with 11 bases sitting between them. CDR3 nucleotides: TGTGCCAGCAGCGATCCCTCTAGCTACGAGCAGTACTTC. It codes for CASSDPSSYEQYF. Full variable domain (outside the CDR3, taken from reference TRBV7-9 and TRBJ2-7): DTGVSQNPRHKITKRGQNVTFRCDPISEHNRLYWYRQTLGQGPEFLTYFQNEAQLEKSRLLSDRFSAERPKGSFSTLEIQRTEQGDSAMYLCASSDPSSYEQYFGPGTRLTVT.

The rearrangement uses TRBV20-1 and TRBJ2-5; D not certain. Looked up from germline, CDR1 is DFQATT and CDR2 is SNEGSKA (reference sequence). The CDR3 is 10 residues long. With 5 bases removed from V and 4 bases from J, the gap between germline ends came to 5 bases. CDR3: CSAQLETQYF. The CDR3 coding sequence is TGCAGTGCTCAATTAGAGACCCAGTACTTC.

This chain connects TRBV6-5 to TRBJ2-2; TRBD1 aligns across 10 bases. Germline CDR1 and CDR2: MNHEY and SVGAGI. The CDR3 runs to 15 residues. V lost 4 bases to trimming and J lost 6 bases; unmatched junction nucleotides: 5. CDR3 sequence: CASSFRTGGAGELFF. The CDR3 nucleotides are TGTGCCAGCAGTTTCCGGACAGGGGGGGCCGGGGAGCTGTTTTTT.

The chain combines TRBV4-2 with TRBJ2-5, with a possible D match to TRBD2 (6 bases). The CDR3 is made up of 15 amino acids. Germline CDR1 reads LGHNA; CDR2 reads YNFKEQ. Trimming shortened V by 2 bases and J by 1 base, and 11 bases separated the two germline ends. The CDR3 loop is CASSQTGEPQETQYF. CDR3 in DNA: TGTGCCAGCAGCCAAACGGGGGAGCCCCAAGAGACCCAGTACTTC.

V usage is TRBV5-1 and J usage is TRBJ2-7; 10 bases fit TRBD1. After removal of 1 base from V and 4 bases from J, the junction contained 11 bases not matched to a gene. This CDR3 contains 17 residues. Per germline, CDR1 SGHRS and CDR2 YFSETQ. The chain's CDR3 is CASSLRGRGQGRYEQYF. The CDR3 region has the DNA TGCGCCAGCAGCTTGCGGGGTCGGGGACAGGGGAGGTACGAGCAGTACTTC.